This passage covers 27 T cell receptor beta chains from one sample sequenced in a study of T cells in Graves' hyperthyroidism and ophthalmopathy. The CDR3 regions of TCR beta were amplified from RNA transcripts. When the TCR CDR3 underwent first-round RT-PCR, the HTBI primer set was used. In TCRdb, the multiplex PCR reads were re-called with MiXCR into one record per CDR3 protein. Of around 620,000 distinct CDR3 sequences listed, 14% are singletons. The sample consisted of blood. These receptors came from a woman aged 18-29 years with Graves' ophthalmopathy.

Ten or more counts support this clonotype. This chain connects TRBV20-1 to TRBJ2-1; tentatively, D is TRBD1 (5 bases). V lost 6 bases to trimming and J lost 4 bases, with 13 bases between them. Germline lookup yields CDR1 DFQATT and CDR2 SNEGSKA (reference sequence). The CDR3 totals 13 residues. CDR3 DNA sequence: TGCAGTGCCCCTCAAGACAGTTACAATGAGCAGTTCTTC. It encodes CSAPQDSYNEQFF.

This clonotype has ten or more counts. This rearrangement joins TRBV6-6 to TRBJ2-1; TRBD1 matches at 7 bases. Trimming took 2 bases from V and 0 from J; bases not matched to a gene: 7. This CDR3 is 17 amino acids long. Germline loops: CDR1 MNHNY, CDR2 SVGAGI (reference sequence). The CDR3 coding sequence is TGTGCCAGCAGTTACCAGTCCCCAGGGGGCTCCTACAATGAGCAGTTCTTC. Translation gives CASSYQSPGGSYNEQFF.

This clonotype came up a few times. The chain couples TRBV9 to TRBJ2-5; D might be TRBD1 or TRBD2, each matching 5 bases. V was shortened by 0 bases and J by 4 bases, with 10 bases between the two germline ends. This CDR3 region has 14 residues. CDR1 and CDR2 from the germline V gene are SGDLS and YYNGEE. The CDR3 nucleotides read TGTGCCAGCAGCGTAGGAGGGACCCCAGAGACCCAGTACTTC. The encoded protein is CASSVGGTPETQYF.

V gene TRBV28 combines with J gene TRBJ1-2; 9 bases match TRBD1. Germline assignment: CDR1 MDHEN and CDR2 SYDVKM. The CDR3 consists of 15 residues. V lost 6 bases, J lost 3 bases, and 8 bases stayed unmatched. CDR3 DNA sequence: TGTGCCAGCAGCTTTGGGACAGGGAGGGACTATGGCTACACCTTC. Its translation is CASSFGTGRDYGYTF.

The chain uses TRBV28 and TRBJ1-5; no reliable D call. CDR1 is MDHEN and CDR2 is SYDVKM in the germline V gene. The V and J ends lost 8 bases and 0 bases respectively, with 8 bases between them. The CDR3 has 13 residues. This chain's CDR3 is CASVGYSNQPQHF. The DNA for the CDR3 is TGTGCCAGCGTTGGATATAGCAATCAGCCCCAGCATTTT.

The genes are TRBV19 and TRBJ2-3; 8 positions agree with TRBD2. Germline trimming cut 5 bases from V and 2 bases from J; bases unmatched to any gene: 6. CDR3 length: 15 residues. In germline, CDR1 is LNHDA, CDR2 SQIVND (reference sequence). The CDR3 sequence: CASSGLAGYTDTQYF. CDR3 coding DNA: TGTGCCAGTAGTGGGTTAGCGGGATACACAGATACGCAGTATTTT.

This clonotype was counted only a few times. The J gene is TRBJ1-6, the V gene TRBV9; a possible D gene is TRBD1 (6 bases). V shed 2 bases and J shed 4 bases, with 10 bases lying between them. The CDR3 is 15 amino acids. The germline gives CDR1 SGDLS, CDR2 YYNGEE. As DNA, the CDR3 is TGTGCCAGCAGCGTCCGGGACACTTATAATTCACCCCTCCACTTT. Protein sequence: CASSVRDTYNSPLHF. Filled out from reference TRBV9 and TRBJ1-6, the complete variable domain reads DSGVTQTPKHLITATGQRVTLRCSPRSGDLSVYWYQQSLDQGLQFLIQYYNGEERAKGNILERFSAQQFPDLHSELNLSSLELGDSALYFCASSVRDTYNSPLHFGNGTRLTVT.

This clonotype came up many times. The CDR3 sequence is CASSVGGGEQFF. CDR3 DNA sequence: TGTGCCAGCAGCGTAGGAGGTGGCGAGCAGTTCTTC. The chain joins TRBV9 to TRBJ2-1; D not resolved. The germline V and J ends were trimmed by 0 bases and 10 bases, with 8 bases remaining between them. Germline CDR1 is SGDLS and CDR2 is YYNGEE. This CDR3 has 12 amino acids.

In this sample, this clonotype turned up many times. This chain joins TRBV6-1 and TRBJ1-1; 8 nucleotides line up with TRBD1. CDR1 MNHNS and CDR2 SASEGT come from the germline V gene. The CDR3 spans 13 residues. V shed 5 bases, J shed 10 bases, and the junction held 9 bases outside the gene matches. The CDR3 reads CASSPSRTGPAFF. The CDR3 DNA reads TGTGCCAGCAGTCCATCCCGGACAGGGCCAGCTTTCTTT.

This clonotype was seen ten or more times. The rearrangement links TRBV2 to TRBJ2-7; 7 bases map to TRBD1. Per germline, CDR1 SNHLY and CDR2 FYNNEI. V lost 6 bases, J lost 3 bases, and 11 bases stayed unmatched. This CDR3 has 15 amino acids. CDR3 region: CASRPTGEHFYEQYF. CDR3 coding DNA: TGTGCCAGCAGGCCAACAGGGGAACACTTCTACGAGCAGTACTTC.

In its sample, this clonotype was seen many times. The rearrangement uses TRBV28 and TRBJ1-1, with 7 bases matching TRBD1. The CDR3 runs 14 residues. Losses at the gene ends were 5 bases for V and 4 bases for J; bases not matched to a gene: 7. Per germline, CDR1 MDHEN and CDR2 SYDVKM. For the CDR3, the DNA is TGTGCCAGCAGTCCCGACAGGGTGGTCACTGAAGCTTTCTTT. Its protein product is CASSPDRVVTEAFF. Drawing the rest from reference TRBV28 and TRBJ1-1, the complete variable domain is DVKVTQSSRYLVKRTGEKVFLECVQDMDHENMFWYRQDPGLGLRLIYFSYDVKMKEKGDIPEGYSVSREKKERFSLILESASTNQTSMYLCASSPDRVVTEAFFGQGTRLTVV.

This clonotype was seen more than once but under ten times. CDR3 residues: CASSQGFETEDEQFF. The CDR3 DNA reads as TGCGCCAGCAGCCAAGGTTTCGAGACAGAGGATGAGCAGTTCTTC. The V gene is TRBV4-1, the J gene TRBJ2-1; perhaps TRBD1 as D (5 bases). V was clipped by 1 base and J by 8 bases, with 15 bases between them. The CDR3 is 15 residues long. Germline CDR1 reads MGHRA; CDR2 reads YSYEKL.

The chain employs TRBV6-5 and TRBJ2-7; 7 bases line up with TRBD2. CDR3 length equals 14 residues. The V gene's germline CDR1 is MNHEY and CDR2 SVGAGI. The V gene end was trimmed by 2 bases and the J gene end by 3 bases; junction bases not matched to a gene: 4. The CDR3 loop is CASSYKRDYYEQYF. CDR3 nucleotide sequence: TGTGCCAGCAGTTACAAGCGGGACTACTACGAGCAGTACTTC.

This clonotype was detected ten times or more. The chain links TRBV27 to TRBJ1-1; D unresolved. This CDR3 contains 15 residues. V lost 2 bases and J lost 3, with 13 bases in between. Germline V lookup: CDR1 MNHEY, CDR2 SMNVEV (reference sequence). CDR3 nucleotides: TGTGCCAGCAGTTTAAGTCCGAGGCTTTACACTGAAGCTTTCTTT. Its translation: CASSLSPRLYTEAFF.

This clonotype was seen at least ten times. The CDR3 sequence is CSVRNPGGPGETQYF. The CDR3, as DNA: TGCAGTGTGAGGAACCCGGGAGGGCCTGGAGAGACCCAGTACTTC. The chain links TRBV20-1 to TRBJ2-5; TRBD2 agrees at 8 bases. This CDR3 contains 15 residues. With V trimmed by 7 bases and J by 4 bases, 14 bases remained unmatched. The germline gives CDR1 DFQATT, CDR2 SNEGSKA (reference sequence).

This clonotype was found many times. The gene calls are TRBV7-2 and TRBJ2-7, with 7 positions matching TRBD2. V was clipped by 1 base and J by 9 bases; unmatched bases: 6. Germline CDR1 reads SGHTA; CDR2 reads FQGNSA. The CDR3 has 13 amino acids. CDR3 amino acids: CASSLDREDAQYF. The CDR3 DNA reads TGTGCCAGCAGCTTAGATCGGGAGGATGCGCAGTACTTC.

This clonotype was detected ten times or more. This chain uses TRBV7-3 with TRBJ2-7, with TRBD2 identical over 7 bases. This CDR3 is 13 amino acids long. The germline V gene encodes CDR1 SGHTA and CDR2 FQGTGA. V shed 5 bases and J 7 bases; nucleotides not matched to a gene: 8. CDR3 region: CASSLASGREQYF. The CDR3 DNA reads as TGTGCCAGCAGCCTCGCTAGCGGACGGGAGCAGTACTTC.

Ten or more counts support this clonotype. The CDR3 coding sequence is TGTGCCAGCCAAGGACAGGGGGAAAGGATAGCTGGCTACACCTTC. Translated, it gives CASQGQGERIAGYTF. The J gene is TRBJ1-2, the V gene TRBV25-1; TRBD1 matches 10 bases. Trimming cost V 8 bases and J 7 bases; bases outside gene matches: 13. The CDR3 sequence is 15 residues long. Germline loops: CDR1 MGHDK, CDR2 SYGVNS.

This clonotype was seen a handful of times. This chain's CDR3 is CASSYSNPGQGQDEKLFF. The CDR3 DNA follows: TGTGCCAGCAGTTACTCGAACCCCGGACAGGGACAAGATGAAAAACTGTTTTTT. The chain employs TRBV6-2 or TRBV6-3 and TRBJ1-4; 8 nucleotides line up with TRBD1. Germline assignment: CDR1 MNHEY and CDR2 SVGEGT. The CDR3 is made up of 18 amino acids. V trimming: 0 bases; J trimming: 6 bases; junction bases outside the gene matches: 12.

At least ten counts were recorded for this clonotype. This chain connects TRBV12-3 or TRBV12-4 to TRBJ1-2; no clear D gene. The CDR3 contains 15 residues. V was pared by 0 bases and J by 0 bases, with 8 bases between. CDR3 loop: CASSLATSSNYGYTF. CDR3 coding DNA: TGTGCCAGCAGTTTAGCAACCAGTTCTAACTATGGCTACACCTTC.

This clonotype was detected many times. The chain recombines TRBV11-3 with TRBJ2-3; perhaps TRBD2 as D (7 bases). The germline V gene encodes CDR1 SGHNT and CDR2 YENEEA. This CDR3 has 16 amino acids. Trimming pared 2 bases from V and 4 bases from J, leaving 16 bases between. The CDR3 reads CASSLPEGGPSDTQYF. The CDR3 DNA reads TGTGCCAGCAGCTTACCCGAGGGGGGGCCCTCAGATACGCAGTATTTT.

This clonotype was seen only a few times. The V and J genes are TRBV6-5 and TRBJ2-1; 9 bases fit TRBD2. The CDR3 extends over 13 amino acids. Germline V CDR1 and CDR2: MNHEY, SVGAGI. Trimming cost V 0 bases and J 13 bases; bases outside gene matches: 4. CDR3 in DNA: TGTGCCAGCAGTTACTCGGGCGGGAGGGCACAGTTCTTC. Its protein is CASSYSGGRAQFF.

This clonotype was seen ten or more times. The chain employs TRBV6-6 and TRBJ1-2, with 8 nucleotides matching TRBD1. The CDR3 covers 15 residues. Trimming cost V 0 bases and J 4 bases; bases outside gene matches: 4. In germline, CDR1 is MNHNY, CDR2 SVGAGI (reference sequence). CDR3 nucleotide sequence: TGTGCCAGCAGTTACTCGTGGCAGGGGGCCTATGGCTACACCTTC. Translated, it gives CASSYSWQGAYGYTF.

This clonotype was observed at least ten times. DNA of the CDR3: TGCAGTGCTAGGGCAGAGGTGCACAATGAGCAGTTCTTC. Translation: CSARAEVHNEQFF. V gene TRBV20-1 combines with J gene TRBJ2-1; D is ambiguous. Germline V gene sequence: CDR1 DFQATT, CDR2 SNEGSKA (reference sequence). This CDR3 has 13 amino acids. V was shortened by 3 bases and J by 5 bases, with 11 bases between the two germline ends.

A single count supports this clonotype. The rearrangement links TRBV4-3 to TRBJ2-3, with 7 bases fitting TRBD2. The CDR3 sequence is 17 residues long. CDR1 and CDR2 from the germline V gene are LGHNA and YSLEER. The V gene end was trimmed by 0 bases and the J gene end by 5 bases; junction bases not matched to a gene: 11. The chain's CDR3 is CASSQDWGGGVLDTQYF. The CDR3 region has the DNA TGCGCCAGCAGCCAAGATTGGGGCGGGGGAGTTTTAGATACGCAGTATTTT.

The chain uses TRBV14 and TRBJ1-4; D not resolved. Germline CDR1 and CDR2: SGHDN and FVKESK. The V end lost 0 bases, the J end lost 10 bases, and 15 bases lay between the germline ends. The CDR3 consists of 15 residues. The CDR3 protein is CASSQEGRHSGKLFF. The CDR3 DNA follows: TGTGCCAGCAGCCAAGAGGGGAGACACTCGGGAAAACTGTTTTTT.

This clonotype appeared many times. This chain joins TRBV7-2 and TRBJ2-1; D is tentatively TRBD1 or TRBD2 (5 bases each). Trimming took off 7 bases at V and 8 bases at J, with 24 bases between the two ends. Germline V CDR1 and CDR2: SGHTA, FQGNSA. There are 16 residues in the CDR3. This chain's CDR3 is CASTTTGTTIRDEQFF. Here the CDR3 DNA reads TGTGCCAGCACGACCACCGGGACCACCATTCGCGATGAGCAGTTCTTC. Combining the CDR3 with reference TRBV7-2 and TRBJ2-1 gives the whole variable domain GAGVSQSPSNKVTEKGKDVELRCDPISGHTALYWYRQSLGQGLEFLIYFQGNSAPDKSGLPSDRFSAERTGGSVSTLTIQRTQQEDSAVYLCASTTTGTTIRDEQFFGPGTRLTVL.